The entry that follows covers one TCR beta chain sequence. Its cognate antigen is unknown. Germline CDR1 MNHEY, CDR2 SVGAGI. The CDR3 covers 15 residues. V lost 2 bases and J 5 bases, leaving 16 bases between the germline ends. Together with a sample-barcoded 5' primer, a J-beta primer mix was included in a second PCR lasting about 7 to 12 cycles. TCRdb reprocessed the 5' RACE reads via MiXCR and lists one record per CDR3 protein. The data hold 790,000 or so distinct CDR3 sequences, with 45% to 70% observed a single time. The data derive from a study of blood T cells in healthy people across ages. Study-wide results and limits: Those diversity estimates obtained from one million T cells were thought to be underestimates.

This chain connects TRBV6-5 to TRBJ2-7; the D gene is possibly TRBD2 (5 bases). The specimen sequenced was blood. The sequence came from a man in his forties or fifties in good health. The CDR3 DNA reads TGTGCCAGCAGTTACCATCCTAGCTTGTCCCACGAGCAGTACTTC. Translation gives CASSYHPSLSHEQYF.